The source of this T cell receptor (beta chain) is a study of cytomegalovirus exposure and HLA in healthy donors. Study outcomes and limitations: As was reported, the classifier diagnosed cytomegalovirus status with high specificity and sensitivity.

A word on this clone: What it binds is unknown.

The PCR made use of 60 Vbeta and 13 Jbeta primers. Here immunoSEQ multiplex PCR was the method, and the copy in TCRdb shows in-frame clones only, minus some. The sample shows about 150,000 clones, around 80% of them seen only once. The CMV serostatus of this donor was not recorded. V lost 0 bases to trimming and J lost 9 bases, with 11 bases between them. Germline values: CDR1 MNHEY, CDR2 SVGAGI. The length of the CDR3 is 13 residues. The sequencing sample was made of PBMCs. The source is a man younger than 40 in good health. The gene calls are TRBV6-5 and TRBJ1-2; D remains unclear. The CDR3 DNA reads as TGTGCCAGCAGTTACTCGGTCCTCGCGAGCTACACCTTC. Its translation: CASSYSVLASYTF.